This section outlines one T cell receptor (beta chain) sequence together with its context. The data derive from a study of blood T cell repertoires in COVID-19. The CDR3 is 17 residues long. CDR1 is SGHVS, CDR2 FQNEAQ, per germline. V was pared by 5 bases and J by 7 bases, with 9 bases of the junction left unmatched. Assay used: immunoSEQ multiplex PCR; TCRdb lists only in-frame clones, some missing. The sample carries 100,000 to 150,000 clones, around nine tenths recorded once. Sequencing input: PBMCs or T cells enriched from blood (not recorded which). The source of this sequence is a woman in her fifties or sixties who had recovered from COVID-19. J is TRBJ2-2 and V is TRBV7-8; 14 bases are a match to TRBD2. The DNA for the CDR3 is TGTGCCAGCAGCCGAGGACTAGCGGGGGGATTTGTCGGGGAGCTGTTTTTT. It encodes CASSRGLAGGFVGELFF.